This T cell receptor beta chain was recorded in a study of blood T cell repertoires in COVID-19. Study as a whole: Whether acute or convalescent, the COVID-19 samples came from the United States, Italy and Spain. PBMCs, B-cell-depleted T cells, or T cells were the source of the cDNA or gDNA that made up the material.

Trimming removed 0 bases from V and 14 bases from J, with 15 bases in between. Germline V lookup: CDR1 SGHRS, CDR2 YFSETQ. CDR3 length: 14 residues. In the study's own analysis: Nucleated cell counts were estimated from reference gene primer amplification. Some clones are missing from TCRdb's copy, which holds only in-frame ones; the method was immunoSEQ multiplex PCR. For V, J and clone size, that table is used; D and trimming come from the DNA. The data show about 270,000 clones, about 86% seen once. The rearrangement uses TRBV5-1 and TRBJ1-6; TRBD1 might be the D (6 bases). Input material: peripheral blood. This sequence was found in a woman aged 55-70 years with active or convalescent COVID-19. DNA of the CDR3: TGCGCCAGCAGCTTGGACAGGGCCGAATTATCCCTCCACTTT. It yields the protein CASSLDRAELSLHF.